Listed below are T cell receptor beta chains from one sample, sequenced in a study of T cells after posttransplantation cyclophosphamide. Sequenced by immunoSEQ multiplex PCR; TCRdb stores in-frame clones only, minus some. This table has about 21,000 clones, about 98% appearing once. The sample taken for sequencing was naive CD8+ T cells sorted from PBMCs. These receptors came from a man in his forties in good health, CMV-negative, and a related stem cell transplant donor. Each CDR3 is given with its conserved first and last residue. The D gene is left open where the match is weak. The size of a clone is reported for some rows only, either as once, few or many, or as a class for expanded clones.

>TRBV4-3|TRBJ1-4|TRBD1|-
CASSQDIGTGREKLFF
>TRBV5-5|TRBJ2-2|TRBD1|-
CASSLYGTGLDTGELFF
>TRBV14|TRBJ2-5|-|-
CASSQVIREQETQYF
>TRBV19|TRBJ2-3|-|-
CASSLPLGLPDTQYF
>TRBV6-5|TRBJ2-7|TRBD1|-
CATSTGGTYEQYF
>TRBV4-3|TRBJ2-1|-|-
CASSHSRGGEQFF
>TRBV6-5|TRBJ2-1|TRBD2|-
CASSYSSGTYNEQFF
>TRBV27|TRBJ1-2|-|-
CASSPTGIYGYTF
>TRBV30|TRBJ1-2|-|-
CAWSPQGNGCTF
>TRBV28|TRBJ2-5|TRBD2|-
CATVDFGGREETQYF
>TRBV14|TRBJ1-5|TRBD1|once
CASSRTGEQPQHF
>TRBV27|TRBJ2-7|TRBD1|-
CASGEPGQVYEQYF
>TRBV5-1|TRBJ2-3|-|-
CASSPLESRTDTQYF
>TRBV10-1|TRBJ1-1|-|-
CASSAVNTEAFF
>TRBV6-5|TRBJ2-1|TRBD2|-
CASRVRGRPYNEQFF
>TRBV7-9|TRBJ1-2|TRBD1|-
CASSIVTGGYGYTF
>TRBV25-1|TRBJ1-1|-|once
CASSDLGEAAFF